These 7 T cell receptor beta chains were sequenced from one sample in a study of CD8 T cells in Susac syndrome. Random-hexamer reverse transcription was applied to about 0.5 to 1 ug RNA. TCRdb processed the immunoSEQ multiplex PCR reads anew with MiXCR; each CDR3 protein has one entry. The data show tens of thousands of distinct CDR3 sequences, with about 91% seen just once and less than 0.55% held by the top ten. The specimen sequenced was CD8+ T cells from PBMCs. The receptors here all came from a human donor with multiple sclerosis.

The rearrangement joins TRBV6-6 to TRBJ2-1; D call uncertain. This CDR3 contains 12 residues. Trimming removed 6 bases from V and 13 bases from J, with 16 bases in between. The V gene's germline CDR1 is MNHNY and CDR2 SVGAGI (reference sequence). CDR3 loop: CASSYGPSKQFF. CDR3 DNA: TGTGCCAGCAGCTACGGGCCCTCCAAACAGTTCTTC.

The J gene is TRBJ1-2, the V gene TRBV9, with 9 bases identical to TRBD1. Trimming at V came to 3 bases and at J to 4 bases, leaving 10 bases not matched to a gene. CDR1 is SGDLS, CDR2 YYNGEE, per germline. CDR3 length: 16 amino acids. CDR3 in amino acids: CASSGPGTGSGYGYTF. In DNA form, the CDR3 reads TGTGCCAGCAGCGGACCCGGGACAGGGTCAGGCTATGGCTACACCTTC.

J is TRBJ2-1 and V is TRBV7-2; D unclear. CDR1 is SGHTA, CDR2 FQGNSA, per germline. This CDR3 is 18 amino acids long. V gave up 0 bases and J gave up 0 bases, with 15 bases separating them. The CDR3 protein is CASSLALRPFSSYNEQFF. The CDR3 bases are TGTGCCAGCAGCTTAGCGCTAAGGCCTTTTAGCTCCTACAATGAGCAGTTCTTC. Based on the CDR3 plus reference TRBV7-2 and TRBJ2-1, the full variable domain is GAGVSQSPSNKVTEKGKDVELRCDPISGHTALYWYRQSLGQGLEFLIYFQGNSAPDKSGLPSDRFSAERTGGSVSTLTIQRTQQEDSAVYLCASSLALRPFSSYNEQFFGPGTRLTVL.

The rearrangement uses TRBV5-4 and TRBJ2-1, with D hard to call. Trimming cost V 1 base and J 6 bases, with 2 bases left between them. Germline loops: CDR1 SGHNT, CDR2 YYREEE (reference sequence). This CDR3 spans 11 amino acids. DNA of the CDR3: TGTGCCAGCAGCTTGTCCAATGAGCAGTTCTTC. Encoded protein: CASSLSNEQFF.

This clonotype was observed once. CDR3 coding DNA: TGTGCCAGCAGTTTACGGACAGGGGGTAGGGAGACCCAGTACTTC. Amino acids: CASSLRTGGRETQYF. The J gene is TRBJ2-5, the V gene TRBV28, with 10 bases that match TRBD1. The germline V gene encodes CDR1 MDHEN and CDR2 SYDVKM. This CDR3 comprises 15 residues. The junction had 5 bases not matched to a gene; V was cut back by 2 bases and J by 5 bases.

The chain is built from TRBV2 and TRBJ2-2; TRBD2 aligns across 13 bases. The CDR3 is 17 residues long. J was trimmed by 6 bases and V by 2 bases; bases with no gene match: 6. Germline lookup yields CDR1 SNHLY and CDR2 FYNNEI. The CDR3 loop reads CASSESLAGGRAGELFF. The CDR3 nucleotides are TGTGCCAGCAGTGAATCACTAGCGGGAGGGCGCGCCGGGGAGCTGTTTTTT.

The chain joins TRBV7-3 to TRBJ1-6, with 7 nucleotides matching TRBD1. CDR3 length equals 14 residues. Unmatched junction bases numbered 6, after V lost 5 bases and J lost 8 bases. Germline CDR1 SGHTA, CDR2 FQGTGA. CDR3 bases: TGTGCCAGCAGCCGAACAGGGGATGATTCACCCCTCCACTTT. Translation: CASSRTGDDSPLHF.